This TCR beta chain is drawn from a study of CD8 T cells in ankylosing spondylitis. Overall study results and limits: In the blood and synovial fluid of reactive arthritis, some motif variants had been previously reported. Disease-linked clones reportedly concentrated significantly in matched ankylosing spondylitis synovial fluid. It appeared that ankylosing spondylitis blood was characterized by a TCR beta motif of fewer than 10 highly homologous variants.

Worth noting for this clonotype: Antigen unknown.

TCRdb recomputed calls from the 5' RACE reads with MiXCR, one row per CDR3 protein. The sample contains some 840,000 distinct CDR3 sequences, about 11% of which appear only once. Germline CDR1 and CDR2: SGHKS and YYEKEE (reference sequence). The CDR3 is 17 residues long. The V gene end was trimmed by 0 bases and the J gene end by 0 bases; junction bases not matched to a gene: 7. The sample was blood, either unsorted or a sorted T cell fraction (not recorded which). The rearrangement links TRBV5-5 to TRBJ2-7; 9 positions match TRBD2. The receptor comes from a male donor with ankylosing spondylitis. The DNA for the CDR3 is TGTGCCAGCAGCTTGGGAGGGGCTAGCGGGAACTCCTACGAGCAGTACTTC. The encoded protein is CASSLGGASGNSYEQYF.